The rows below give T cell receptor beta chains drawn from one sample of a study of T cells expressing NK-cell markers. TCRdb reanalyzed the 5' RACE reads, giving one entry per CDR3 protein sequence and no DNA. This sample's table reports over 120,000 distinct CDR3 sequences. The sample taken for sequencing was blood T cells: a sorted CD56 or NKG2C T cell subset, CD4+ or CD8+ T cells, or bulk PBMC T cells (not recorded which). The receptors were gathered from a man between 18 and 35 years old in good health. Each CDR3 is given with its conserved first and last residue.

TRBJ2-1	TRBV7-9	CASSLGGRMYNEQFF
TRBJ2-1	TRBV27	CASSLLAGVWNEQFF
TRBJ2-2	TRBV28	CASEGARAGELFF
TRBJ1-2	TRBV5-1	CASSLGGTIQDGYTF
TRBJ2-1	TRBV5-1	CASSLGLAGDEQFF
TRBJ2-3	TRBV11-3	CASSSPEDSTDTQYF
TRBJ1-5	TRBV19	CATQGGFNQPQHF
TRBJ2-1	TRBV29-1	CSVVAGINEQFF
TRBJ2-5	TRBV7-9	CASSLYKGFSQETQYF
TRBJ2-5	TRBV27	CASSWGTAGETQYF
TRBJ1-5	TRBV30	CAWSPGQGNQPQHF
TRBJ2-1	TRBV7-9	CASSHQGAHYNEQFF
TRBJ2-1	TRBV14	CASSQVSNEQFF
TRBJ2-2	TRBV11-2	CASSWRGEQGGELFF
TRBJ2-3	TRBV6-2/TRBV6-3	CASSYSRRLAGVGDTQYF
TRBJ2-3	TRBV3-1	CASSQVSFEGGYADTQYF
TRBJ2-2	TRBV3-1	CASKFGSGGVNTGELFF
TRBJ2-5	TRBV11-3	CASSLVEQGGETQYF
TRBJ2-7	TRBV10-3	CAISEIRGGPIEQYF
TRBJ1-2	TRBV7-8	CASSLEGRNYGYTF
TRBJ2-7	TRBV27	CASSSRDMPSDEQYF
TRBJ2-3	TRBV7-8	CASSTSGGQYTQYF
TRBJ1-5	TRBV5-5	CASSLINRRNQPQHF
TRBJ2-1	TRBV15	CATSIAGENEQFF
TRBJ2-5	TRBV11-1	CASSSVDNQETQYF
TRBJ2-7	TRBV6-2/TRBV6-3	CASTGSSGSYEQYF
TRBJ2-2	TRBV4-1	CASSQVYGAGGNTGELFF
TRBJ2-2	TRBV11-2	CASSPPASGELFF
TRBJ2-3	TRBV5-4	CASSSLTLAGGPGDTQYF
TRBJ2-1	TRBV27	CASSLARYNEQFF
TRBJ2-3	TRBV20-1	CSARDPTLADRAGIDTQYF
TRBJ2-7	TRBV12-3/TRBV12-4	CASGSLAGGPFGEQYF
TRBJ2-3	TRBV20-1	CSANGTAPTDTQYF
TRBJ2-7	TRBV6-2/TRBV6-3	CASSYSRESTTYEQYF
TRBJ2-1	TRBV24-1	CATSDLLIGPLKGLAGQFF
TRBJ2-3	TRBV5-5	CASSLGWGGHTDTQYF
TRBJ2-5	TRBV7-7	CASSFPPAGTSQETQYF
TRBJ2-2	TRBV4-2	CASSPERGTGELFF
TRBJ1-4	TRBV7-2	CASNFVGGGPKLFF
TRBJ2-1	TRBV7-2	CASSLAPGSEQFF
TRBJ2-2	TRBV7-2	CASSTGTGGVQGELFF
TRBJ2-3	TRBV20-1	CSAEPSMTTSTDTQYF
TRBJ2-1	TRBV19	CASRKGRTSVNEQFF
TRBJ2-2	TRBV7-9	CASSLGLAGELFF
TRBJ1-1	TRBV20-1	CSVNRGLLEAFF
TRBJ1-2	TRBV12-3/TRBV12-4	CASSFMSQGARGYTF
TRBJ2-1	TRBV5-1	CASSLVRNEQFF
TRBJ2-1	TRBV25-1	CASSESRVGEQFF
TRBJ2-1	TRBV3-1	CASSQDIGSLQFF
TRBJ2-5	TRBV6-2/TRBV6-3	CATCGLDGVQTQYF
TRBJ2-5	TRBV28	CASIRDRGGTQYF
TRBJ2-1	TRBV6-2/TRBV6-3	CASSRQGIQQLEQFF
TRBJ2-2	TRBV5-4	CASSSGTGGTGELFF
TRBJ1-1	TRBV2	CASSERGNTEAFF
TRBJ2-2	TRBV5-6	CASSLFAGDNTGELFF
TRBJ2-1	TRBV4-3	CASSPFAPGETYNEQFF
TRBJ2-2	TRBV10-3	CAIGHRTGELFF
TRBJ2-3	TRBV14	CASSQDGREAELTDTQYF
TRBJ2-3	TRBV29-1	CSVEQGAIDTQYF